Given below is one TCR beta chain in context. Germline V gene data show CDR1 as MNHNS and CDR2 as SASEGT. The V segment lost 1 base and the J segment 6 bases; nucleotides outside the gene matches: 16. CDR3 length equals 19 residues. This sample is part of a study of T cell responses to AZD1222 COVID-19 vaccine. Profiled with immunoSEQ multiplex PCR; TCRdb holds only in-frame clones, not every one. The table shows approximately 150,000 clones, with around 90% occurring only once. The specimen was peripheral blood, collected on day 0 of AZD1222 vaccination. The source is an adult in good health. The rearrangement joins TRBV6-1 to TRBJ2-3, with 10 bases that match TRBD2. The CDR3 region is CASSEGSSHSGRVFDTQYF. CDR3 DNA sequence: TGTGCCAGCAGTGAAGGGTCCTCTCACAGCGGGAGGGTTTTCGATACGCAGTATTTT.